The rows below give T cell receptor beta chains drawn from one sample of a study of T cells in narcolepsy. TCRdb keeps only in-frame clones here, not all; method: immunoSEQ multiplex PCR. Found here are about 25,000 clones, roughly 83% of them singletons; the top ten hold 0.71%. Source material: CD45RA- memory CD4+ T cells from PBMCs. Receptors were obtained from a human donor with narcolepsy. The CDR3 runs from the conserved cysteine through the conserved F or W. A D gene is named only where the DNA matches it firmly. Clone size is not always given. Where it is, it says once, few, many or a class for expanded clones.

j_gene	abundance	len	v_gene	d_gene	CDR3aa	CDR3nt
TRBJ2-3	-	15	TRBV7-6	TRBD2	CASSGTSGGRDTQYF	TGTGCCAGCAGCGGGACTAGCGGGGGTCGAGATACGCAGTATTTT
TRBJ2-2	-	15	TRBV6-1	TRBD2	CASIPSGGIGGELFF	TGTGCCAGCATCCCTAGCGGGGGAATCGGGGGGGAGCTGTTTTTT
TRBJ2-1	few	15	TRBV9	TRBD2	CASSATSGAYNEQFF	TGTGCCAGCAGCGCTACTAGCGGGGCCTACAATGAGCAGTTCTTC
TRBJ2-2	-	15	TRBV9	-	CASSVGNSYTGELFF	TGTGCCAGCAGCGTAGGGAACAGCTACACCGGGGAGCTGTTTTTT
TRBJ1-2	few	17	TRBV19	TRBD1	CASIHSGTALYGYGYTF	TGTGCCAGTATTCATTCCGGGACAGCCTTATACGGCTATGGCTACACCTTC
TRBJ2-1	few	16	TRBV11-2	TRBD2	CASSLRGTRSYNEQFF	TGTGCCAGCAGCTTAAGAGGGACTAGGTCCTACAATGAGCAGTTCTTC
TRBJ2-5	-	14	TRBV5-1	TRBD2	CASSLLAGEETQYF	TGCGCCAGCAGCTTACTAGCGGGGGAAGAGACCCAGTACTTC
TRBJ1-2	-	16	TRBV5-1	-	CASSLGQVGANYGYTF	TGCGCCAGCAGCTTAGGGCAGGTGGGAGCTAACTATGGCTACACCTTC
TRBJ2-7	few	13	TRBV10-3	-	CAISESSSYEQYF	TGTGCCATCAGTGAATCTAGCAGCTACGAGCAGTACTTC
TRBJ2-7	few	14	TRBV4-3	TRBD2	CASSLAGGTYEQYF	TGCGCCAGCAGCCTAGCGGGAGGAACATACGAGCAGTACTTC
TRBJ2-5	once	15	TRBV5-1	TRBD2	CASSPSGGRGETQYF	TGCGCCAGCAGCCCCTCCGGCGGGAGAGGAGAGACCCAGTACTTC
TRBJ1-2	-	11	TRBV28	-	CASTHGYGYTF	TGTGCCAGCACCCACGGCTATGGCTACACCTTC
TRBJ1-4	-	14	TRBV15	-	CATTPRATNEKLFF	TGTGCCACCACCCCGAGGGCAACTAATGAAAAACTGTTTTTT
TRBJ1-2	few	12	TRBV5-6	TRBD1	CASSFTGDGYTF	TGTGCCAGCAGCTTCACAGGGGACGGCTACACCTTC
TRBJ2-3	-	15	TRBV7-2	TRBD1	CASSFGTGGTDTQYF	TGTGCCAGCAGCTTCGGGACAGGGGGAACAGATACGCAGTATTTT
TRBJ1-1	-	15	TRBV9	-	CASSVGAGMDTEAFF	TGTGCCAGCAGCGTAGGGGCAGGGATGGACACTGAAGCTTTCTTT
TRBJ2-2	-	16	TRBV5-6	TRBD1	CASSFQDRGPTGELFF	TGTGCCAGCAGCTTCCAGGACAGGGGGCCCACCGGGGAGCTGTTTTTT
TRBJ2-3	-	14	TRBV6-1	-	CASKGGPGTDTQYF	TGTGCCAGCAAAGGCGGGCCCGGCACAGATACGCAGTATTTT